The T cell receptor beta chain described here comes from a study of T cell clonality in common variable immunodeficiency. This clone was seen at least ten times. The antigen is not known. The read ends 3 residues early relative to the CDR3; the germline J gene fills the gap. Trimming removed 7 bases from V and 4 bases from J; junction bases left unmatched: 8. CDR1 is SGHRS and CDR2 is YFSETQ in the germline V gene. This CDR3 is 14 amino acids long. The repertoire was sequenced with immunoSEQ multiplex PCR; TCRdb's copy has only in-frame clones and lacks some. The repertoire shows 26,000 or so clones, none seen only once; the top ten take about 24%. Study findings and constraints: CVID subjects showed higher TCRbeta clonality than healthy controls. Common variable immunodeficiency TCR beta sequences reportedly had fewer deletions and N-nucleotide insertions.

The sequencing sample was made of peripheral blood mononuclear cells. The rearrangement uses TRBV5-1 and TRBJ1-1, with TRBD1 identical over 9 bases. The source of this sequence is a human donor with common variable immunodeficiency. The sequenced part of the CDR3 DNA is TGCGCCAGCGGCACAGGGGGCTTTGGCACTGAA. Translated, it gives CASGTGGFGTE. The entire CDR3 protein is CASGTGGFGTEAFF.